This T cell receptor (beta chain) was observed in a study of blood T cell repertoires in COVID-19. Across the study: Specimens from acute and convalescent COVID-19 originated in the United States, Italy and Spain. PBMCs, B-cell-depleted T cells, or T cells were the source of the cDNA or gDNA that made up the material.

Per the original data handling: Reference gene primer amplification gave estimated nucleated cell counts. Only in-frame clones appear in the TCRdb table, and some are missing; sequencing was by immunoSEQ multiplex PCR. V and J calls and clone size are given by that table; D and trimming were obtained from the DNA. Among some 100,000 clones, 88% were seen once, and the ten largest hold roughly 6.5%. CDR3 length equals 13 residues. V lost 6 bases and J lost 7; bases outside the gene matches: 8. Germline values: CDR1 SGHTA, CDR2 FQGTGA. The V gene is TRBV7-3, the J gene TRBJ1-2; TRBD1 matches 7 bases. This TCR derives from a woman aged 60-75 years with acute or convalescent COVID-19. The specimen was peripheral blood. CDR3 region: CASSNSDRAGYTF. CDR3 DNA: TGTGCCAGCAGTAATTCCGACAGGGCTGGCTACACCTTC.